This entry lists 16 T cell receptor beta chains sequenced from one sample in a study of post-analysis software for immune sequencing data. Findings of the study overall: In patients, a few TRBV segments were more frequent than in controls, with TRBV5-6, TRBV5-1 and TRBV20-1 among them.

Their antigens remain unidentified. Carried by the TCR beta cDNA libraries were unique molecular identifiers. TCRdb processed the PCR reads anew with MiXCR; each CDR3 protein has one entry. The data contain approximately 730,000 distinct CDR3 sequences, 25% to 30% of them seen just once; the ten biggest clones take up around 0.56%. The specimen sequenced was blood. These receptors came from a girl between 10 and 17 years old with multiple sclerosis.

The CDR3 DNA reads TGCAGCGTTATCGGGGAGGCCGGGGATACGCAGTATTTT. Translated, it gives CSVIGEAGDTQYF. The chain uses TRBV29-1 and TRBJ2-3, with D possibly TRBD2 on 6 matching bases. V dropped 5 bases and J dropped 6 bases, with 15 bases sitting between them. CDR1 SQVTM and CDR2 ANQGSEA come from the germline V gene. The CDR3 length is 13 residues.

The chain joins TRBV20-1 to TRBJ2-1; TRBD2 matches 13 bases. Unmatched junction bases numbered 7, after V lost 7 bases and J lost 10 bases. This CDR3 contains 13 residues. The V gene's germline CDR1 is DFQATT and CDR2 SNEGSKA (reference sequence). The DNA for the CDR3 is TGCAGTGTCCCGACTAGCGGGGGGATGGAGCAGTTCTTC. It yields the protein CSVPTSGGMEQFF.

The genes are TRBV9 and TRBJ2-1; D perhaps matches TRBD1 (6 bases). Trimming took 0 bases from V and 9 from J, leaving 16 bases between them. The CDR3 runs 15 residues. CDR1 SGDLS and CDR2 YYNGEE come from the germline V gene. CDR3 region: CASSVAMDSSGEQFF. The CDR3 region has the DNA TGTGCCAGCAGCGTAGCAATGGACAGTTCTGGTGAGCAGTTCTTC.

Only a few counts were recorded for this clonotype. The chain combines TRBV13 with TRBJ2-1, with TRBD1 matching over 9 bases. J gave up 1 base and V 0 bases, and 4 bases lay outside the gene matches. Germline V gives CDR1 PRHDT, CDR2 FYEKMQ (reference sequence). This CDR3 is 17 amino acids long. The CDR3 DNA reads as TGTGCCAGCAGCTTAGGACAGGGGGCATTTTCCTACAATGAGCAGTTCTTC. Amino acid sequence: CASSLGQGAFSYNEQFF. Filled out from reference TRBV13 and TRBJ2-1, the complete variable domain reads AAGVIQSPRHLIKEKRETATLKCYPIPRHDTVYWYQQGPGQDPQFLISFYEKMQSDKGSIPDRFSAQQFSDYHSELNMSSLELGDSALYFCASSLGQGAFSYNEQFFGPGTRLTVL.

The chain uses TRBV6-6 and TRBJ2-1, with D perhaps TRBD1 (5 bases). The germline V gene has CDR1 MNHNY and CDR2 SVGAGI (reference sequence). V was shortened by 3 bases and J by 10 bases, with 22 bases between the two germline ends. The CDR3 spans 16 residues. CDR3 protein: CASSYENRKVNYEQFF. CDR3 nucleotide sequence: TGTGCCAGCAGTTATGAGAACAGGAAGGTGAACTACGAGCAGTTCTTC.

This clonotype was recorded a few times. The chain joins TRBV4-1 to TRBJ2-5; the D is unclear. The CDR3 is made up of 14 amino acids. V lost 0 bases to trimming and J lost 5 bases, with 10 bases between them. CDR1 and CDR2 from the germline V gene are MGHRA and YSYEKL. The CDR3 protein is CASSQEVGRETQYF. CDR3 sequence (DNA): TGCGCCAGCAGCCAAGAAGTGGGCCGGGAGACCCAGTACTTC.

The chain couples TRBV5-1 to TRBJ2-5; 7 bases are shared with TRBD1. The J call is uncertain, as TRBJ2-7 better fits the DNA end. Germline V gene sequence: CDR1 SGHRS, CDR2 YFSETQ. This CDR3 spans 14 amino acids. CDR3 sequence (DNA): TGCGCCAGCAGCTTAAGACAGGGACAATACGAGCAGTACTTC. Translation: CASSLRQGQYEQYF.

In this sample, this clonotype turned up a few times. V usage is TRBV20-1 and J usage is TRBJ2-1; D is uncertain. Germline V gene sequence: CDR1 DFQATT, CDR2 SNEGSKA (reference sequence). V was trimmed by 3 bases and J by 9 bases, leaving 12 bases between them. CDR3 size: 12 residues. The CDR3 bases are TGCAGTGCTAGTTTTGATTCGACTGAGCAGTTCTTC. Translated, it gives CSASFDSTEQFF.

This clonotype has only a few counts. The chain is built from TRBV20-1 and TRBJ2-5, with D hard to call. This CDR3 is 12 amino acids long. V shed 4 bases and J shed 1 base, with 7 bases lying between them. Germline V gene lookup returns CDR1 DFQATT and CDR2 SNEGSKA (reference sequence). CDR3 amino acids: CSATGFQETQYF. The CDR3 DNA follows: TGCAGTGCTACAGGCTTCCAAGAGACCCAGTACTTC.

This chain links TRBV13 with TRBJ2-5; D is unresolved. The CDR3 runs 13 residues. Trimming removed 5 bases at V and 0 bases at J, with 7 bases between. Germline V gene data show CDR1 as PRHDT and CDR2 as FYEKMQ (reference sequence). CDR3: CASSKGHQETQYF. The DNA of the CDR3 is TGTGCCAGCAGCAAAGGACACCAAGAGACCCAGTACTTC.

This clonotype was detected a few times. CDR3 sequence: CASRAGSTQYF. The CDR3 coding sequence is TGTGCCAGCCGAGCGGGGTCAACGCAGTATTTT. The chain is built from TRBV19 and TRBJ2-3; 7 positions agree with TRBD2. The CDR3 runs to 11 residues. With 9 bases clipped from V and 9 bases from J, the junction kept 6 bases outside the gene matches. The germline V gene has CDR1 LNHDA and CDR2 SQIVND (reference sequence).

The V and J genes are TRBV12-3 or TRBV12-4 and TRBJ1-2, with a tentative D call TRBD1 (5 bases). V lost 3 bases to trimming and J lost 3 bases, with 20 bases between them. The CDR3 sequence is 17 residues long. The CDR3 protein is CASSFGPGPAGHYGYTF. The CDR3 nucleotides are TGTGCCAGCAGTTTCGGGCCAGGTCCGGCAGGGCACTATGGCTACACCTTC.

This clonotype came up many times. This chain links TRBV6-5 with TRBJ2-1, with D perhaps TRBD1 (5 bases). Germline lookup yields CDR1 MNHEY and CDR2 SVGAGI. The CDR3 loop spans 15 amino acids. The germline V and J ends were trimmed by 6 bases and 3 bases, with 15 bases remaining between them. The CDR3, as DNA: TGTGCCAGCAGGATGGGGCGGCTGATCTACAATGAGCAGTTCTTC. Its translation is CASRMGRLIYNEQFF.

The chain carries TRBV5-6 and TRBJ2-5; D remains unclear. The tail of the sequence fits TRBJ2-7 better, so the J call may be wrong. From germline, CDR1 is SGHDT and CDR2 YYEEEE. The length of the CDR3 is 13 residues. The DNA of the CDR3 is TGTGCCAGCAGCTTGGTAGCCAACCACGAGCAGTACTTC. Amino acid sequence: CASSLVANHEQYF.

This sequence joins TRBV28 and TRBJ2-6, with unresolved D. Trimming shortened V by 3 bases and J by 8 bases, and 11 bases separated the two germline ends. CDR1 and CDR2 from the germline V gene are MDHEN and SYDVKM. This CDR3 is 14 amino acids long. The DNA of the CDR3 is TGTGCCAGCAGTTTTAGCCCCTCGACCAACGTCCTGACTTTC. Its protein is CASSFSPSTNVLTF.

V usage is TRBV5-1 and J usage is TRBJ2-7, with D perhaps matching TRBD2 (6 bases). This CDR3 is 16 amino acids long. CDR1 SGHRS and CDR2 YFSETQ come from the germline V gene. V was cut by 3 bases and J by 0 bases, with 16 bases left in between. Here the CDR3 reads CASSYGTGVASYEQYF. CDR3 bases: TGCGCCAGCAGCTACGGGACGGGGGTGGCCTCCTACGAGCAGTACTTC.